This T cell receptor beta chain derives from a study of T-cell memory formation after mild COVID-19. Study background: TCR clusters were mostly donor specific.

TCRdb re-derived calls from the 5' RACE reads in MiXCR, one entry per CDR3 protein. The repertoire holds hundreds of thousands of distinct CDR3 sequences, with 15% as singletons. The CDR3 runs 15 residues. Germline CDR1 reads SNHLY; CDR2 reads FYNNEI. V lost 6 bases, J lost 2 bases, and 4 bases stayed unmatched. The clonotype comes from an adult woman who had mild COVID-19 (a few samples of this study predate the infection). Cell type and time point are not known. The chain is built from TRBV2 and TRBJ2-6; 7 nucleotides agree with TRBD1. What was sequenced was PBMCs or a T cell subset sorted from them (not recorded which). The CDR3: CASRQTGTGANVLTF. Here the CDR3 DNA reads TGTGCCAGCAGGCAGACAGGGACTGGGGCCAACGTCCTGACTTTC.